This note documents a single TCR beta chain sequence. Its specificity is not known. Profiled with immunoSEQ multiplex PCR; TCRdb holds only in-frame clones, not every one. The sample records 75,000 to 80,000 clones, approximately 93% being singletons. This CDR3 has 17 amino acids. The V gene lost 0 bases and the J gene lost 5 bases, with 18 bases spanning the gap. Germline CDR1 WNHNN, CDR2 SYGVQD (reference sequence). These data originate in a study of OX40 agonist ivuxolimab in advanced cancers. Study-wide background: Patients' therapy was ivuxolimab, an antibody that acts as an agonist of OX40 (CD134). Head and neck, renal cell, melanoma or hepatocellular carcinoma were the cancers that dose-escalation patients had. Study-wide results and limits: Averaged across samples, CD8+ T cells carried more expanded clones than CD4+ did.

The chain uses TRBV10-1 and TRBJ2-3; perhaps TRBD2 as D (5 bases). This specimen consisted of CD4+ or CD8+ T cells sorted from blood, obtained in a trial of the OX40 agonist ivuxolimab. The origin of this receptor is an adult with an advanced solid tumor such as melanoma, head and neck, liver or kidney cancer. The chain's CDR3 is CASSESILITGKDTQYF. The CDR3 nucleotides read TGCGCCAGCAGTGAGTCCATCTTGATTACGGGGAAAGATACGCAGTATTTT.